This entry features one TCR beta chain sequence. The antigen remains unidentified. This sample was included in a study of identical twins. In TCRdb, the 5' RACE reads were re-called with MiXCR into one record per CDR3 protein. The table has some 730,000 distinct CDR3 sequences, roughly 20% seen once. Whole-study findings and limits: Low generation-probability sequences were in excess among twin-shared out-of-frame alpha sequences.

Germline assignment: CDR1 LGHDT and CDR2 YNNKEL (reference sequence). The V and J ends lost 2 bases and 4 bases respectively, with 11 bases between them. The CDR3 runs 14 residues. These data are also associated with another study on T cells expressing NK-cell markers. That source notes: As a fraction of CD8+ T cells, dominant NKG2C+ clonotypes reached roughly 1.0-8% in 5 to 7 donors. A handful of donors likewise had their CD3+CD56-NKG2C+ fraction led by these clonotypes.

The sequence came from a woman aged 18 to 35 in good health. The rearrangement uses TRBV3-1 and TRBJ2-5; D not resolved. Material for sequencing was PBMCs. CDR3 region: CASSQPPSGETQYF. In DNA, the CDR3 is TGTGCCAGCAGCCAACCTCCGTCAGGAGAGACCCAGTACTTC.